Listed here are 32 T cell receptor beta chains from one sample, sequenced in a study of low-dose radiotherapy and immunotherapy resistance in tumors. Primers targeting TRAV and TRBV primed first-strand cDNA, covering alpha and beta chains. TCR amplification ran about 20 PCR cycles using constant-region and V-primer adapter primers. TCRdb redid the calling of the reads with MiXCR, one entry per CDR3 protein. The sample consists of around 80,000 distinct CDR3 sequences, 15% to 20% of them appearing once. The time point was: after trial treatment. As for treatment: LDRT plus nivolumab, ipilimumab, low-dose cyclophosphamide and aspirin (RACIN trial). This material consisted of PBMCs, taken after low-dose radiotherapy plus immunotherapy. The receptors were gathered from a male donor with prostate cancer.

There are a few counts of this clonotype. A read error is the likely source, as a far larger clone sits one nucleotide away. CDR3 coding DNA: TGTGCCAGCTCACCAGGGGGGCCCGAGCAGTTCTTC. Translated: CASSPGGPEQFF. This sequence joins TRBV18 and TRBJ2-1; D tentatively reads TRBD1 or TRBD2 (6 bases each). The CDR3 covers 12 residues. From germline, CDR1 is KGHSH and CDR2 LQKENI. The V and J ends lost 2 bases and 10 bases respectively, with 9 bases between them.

In this sample, this clonotype turned up many times. The rearrangement uses TRBV28 and TRBJ2-7; 8 nucleotides align to TRBD2. The CDR3 consists of 14 residues. Germline values: CDR1 MDHEN, CDR2 SYDVKM. The junction had 10 bases not matched to a gene; V was cut back by 7 bases and J by 5 bases. The CDR3 is CASTMLAGANEQYF. DNA for the CDR3: TGTGCCAGCACAATGCTAGCGGGTGCGAACGAGCAGTACTTC. Using reference TRBV28 and TRBJ2-7 for the parts outside the CDR3, the full variable domain is DVKVTQSSRYLVKRTGEKVFLECVQDMDHENMFWYRQDPGLGLRLIYFSYDVKMKEKGDIPEGYSVSREKKERFSLILESASTNQTSMYLCASTMLAGANEQYFGPGTRLTVT.

In the case of this clonotype: This likely came from a read error, as a far larger clone is one base away. This rearrangement joins TRBV5-5 to TRBJ2-5; D might be TRBD1 (6 bases). V dropped 4 bases and J dropped 1 base, with 8 bases sitting between them. The CDR3 loop spans 13 amino acids. CDR1 and CDR2 (germline): SGHKS, YYEKEE (reference sequence). In nucleotides, the CDR3 is TGTGCCAGCAGCCAGGACAGCCAAGAGACCCAGTACTTC. It codes for CASSQDSQETQYF. Full variable domain (remainder filled in from reference TRBV5-5 and TRBJ2-5): DAGVTQSPTHLIKTRGQQVTLRCSPISGHKSVSWYQQVLGQGPQFIFQYYEKEERGRGNFPDRFSARQFPNYSSELNVNALLLGDSALYLCASSQDSQETQYFGPGTRLLVL.

The chain combines TRBV7-2 with TRBJ2-5; 10 bases are shared with TRBD2. Germline values: CDR1 SGHTA, CDR2 FQGNSA. The length of the CDR3 is 16 residues. With V trimmed by 4 bases and J by 5 bases, 10 bases remained unmatched. CDR3 DNA sequence: TGTGCCAGCAGCTCGGACAAAAGCGGGGGGGCTGAGACCCAGTACTTC. Its translation is CASSSDKSGGAETQYF. Supplemented by reference TRBV7-2 and TRBJ2-5, the full variable domain reads GAGVSQSPSNKVTEKGKDVELRCDPISGHTALYWYRQSLGQGLEFLIYFQGNSAPDKSGLPSDRFSAERTGGSVSTLTIQRTQQEDSAVYLCASSSDKSGGAETQYFGPGTRLLVL.

V usage is TRBV19 and J usage is TRBJ1-2; TRBD1 aligns across 9 bases. The J segment lost 2 bases and the V segment lost 6 bases, leaving 10 bases of the junction unmatched. The germline V gene encodes CDR1 LNHDA and CDR2 SQIVND (reference sequence). The CDR3 has 16 amino acids. The CDR3: CASRSPGQGGNYGYTF. In nucleotides, the CDR3 is TGTGCCAGTAGGAGCCCGGGACAGGGAGGGAACTATGGCTACACCTTC.

There are many counts of this clonotype. The V call is TRBV6-2 or TRBV6-3, the J call TRBJ2-7; 14 bases line up with TRBD2. The ends lost 7 bases at V and 6 bases at J; junction bases unmatched: 8. Germline-derived CDR1 and CDR2 are MNHEY and SVGEGT. The CDR3 totals 15 residues. CDR3 sequence (DNA): TGTGCCAGCACCCGGGGACTAGCGGGAGCTCGCGAGCAGTACTTC. The encoded protein is CASTRGLAGAREQYF.

This clonotype was seen ten or more times. This chain connects TRBV20-1 to TRBJ2-5; D not certain. CDR1 DFQATT and CDR2 SNEGSKA come from the germline V gene (reference sequence). This CDR3 spans 13 amino acids. V was cut by 6 bases and J by 1 base, with 12 bases left in between. Here the CDR3 DNA reads TGCAGTGCCAGCGAGAGACTCCAAGAGACCCAGTACTTC. Translation gives CSASERLQETQYF.

This clonotype was seen a few times. This rearrangement joins TRBV25-1 to TRBJ2-1, with D unclear. The V end lost 2 bases, the J end lost 12 bases, and 8 bases lay between the germline ends. Germline V gene sequence: CDR1 MGHDK, CDR2 SYGVNS. There are 11 residues in the CDR3. CDR3: CASSEGVLQFF. The CDR3 DNA follows: TGTGCCAGCAGTGAAGGCGTACTGCAGTTCTTC.

The V gene is TRBV12-3 or TRBV12-4, the J gene TRBJ2-3; D is uncertain. The CDR3 is made up of 11 amino acids. The V end was cut by 6 bases, the J end by 2 bases, with 3 bases between. The CDR3 sequence is CASRHTDTQYF. The CDR3 nucleotides are TGTGCCAGCAGGCACACAGATACGCAGTATTTT.

This clonotype was found many times. This CDR3 reads CASSSLGGDQETQYF. As DNA, the CDR3 is TGCGCCAGCAGCTCCCTGGGAGGGGACCAAGAGACCCAGTACTTC. This rearrangement joins TRBV5-1 to TRBJ2-5, with 7 bases that match TRBD2. The V segment lost 3 bases and the J segment 0 bases; nucleotides outside the gene matches: 5. In germline, CDR1 is SGHRS, CDR2 YFSETQ. The CDR3 is made up of 15 amino acids.

At least ten counts were recorded for this clonotype. CDR3 in amino acids: CASSEQGPQETQYF. The DNA for the CDR3 is TGTGCCAGCAGCGAACAGGGGCCACAAGAGACCCAGTACTTC. The chain has TRBV11-2 and TRBJ2-5; 7 bases are shared with TRBD1. The ends lost 5 bases at V and 2 bases at J; junction bases unmatched: 5. Germline assignment: CDR1 SGHAT and CDR2 FQNNGV. The CDR3 has 14 residues.

This clonotype was seen many times. The CDR3 DNA follows: TGTGCCAGCAGCTTAGGAGGCGGGAGGGCCGGTGAGCAGTTCTTC. Its protein is CASSLGGGRAGEQFF. The rearrangement links TRBV7-2 to TRBJ2-1, with TRBD2 matching 9 bases. Germline-derived CDR1 and CDR2 are SGHTA and FQGNSA. The CDR3 runs to 15 residues. V was clipped by 1 base and J by 9 bases; unmatched bases: 7.

This clonotype has a count of ten or more. V and J are TRBV12-3 or TRBV12-4 and TRBJ2-1, with D perhaps TRBD1 (6 bases). The CDR3 loop spans 16 amino acids. The V end was cut by 5 bases, the J end by 4 bases, with 18 bases between. In DNA form, the CDR3 reads TGTGCCAGCAGTCCGAGGGGGATCTCCAAGTACAATGAGCAGTTCTTC. As protein: CASSPRGISKYNEQFF.

This clonotype showed up just once. This sequence joins TRBV9 and TRBJ2-1; D call uncertain. The CDR3 has 15 amino acids. CDR1 and CDR2 from the germline V gene are SGDLS and YYNGEE. With 2 bases removed from V and 9 bases from J, the gap between germline ends came to 18 bases. This CDR3 reads CASSVTFGVSSEQFF. The DNA for the CDR3 is TGTGCCAGCAGCGTTACTTTTGGGGTCTCTAGTGAGCAGTTCTTC.

This chain connects TRBV6-5 to TRBJ1-1; D is undetermined. V was trimmed by 2 bases and J by 0 bases, leaving 7 bases between them. This CDR3 contains 14 residues. Germline CDR1 and CDR2: MNHEY and SVGAGI. CDR3 in DNA: TGTGCCAGCAGTTACAACTTTATGAACACTGAAGCTTTCTTT. Residues: CASSYNFMNTEAFF.

This clonotype was seen many times. The CDR3 nucleotides are TGTGCCAGTAGTATCGGGAGCTGGGGCAACTACAATGAGCAGTTCTTC. It encodes CASSIGSWGNYNEQFF. The chain combines TRBV19 with TRBJ2-1; D is perhaps TRBD2 (6 bases). The V gene's germline CDR1 is LNHDA and CDR2 SQIVND (reference sequence). Trimming removed 3 bases at V and 3 bases at J, with 15 bases between. The CDR3 sequence is 16 residues long.

At least ten counts were recorded for this clonotype. V usage is TRBV28 and J usage is TRBJ2-2; D unclear. V was pared by 2 bases and J by 6 bases, with 10 bases between. This CDR3 is built from 14 residues. The germline V gene encodes CDR1 MDHEN and CDR2 SYDVKM. The CDR3 sequence: CASSLISGSGELFF. DNA of the CDR3: TGTGCCAGCAGTTTAATTTCCGGGTCCGGGGAGCTGTTTTTT.

The V and J genes are TRBV27 and TRBJ1-5; no definite D call. V lost 5 bases and J 7 bases, leaving 12 bases between the germline ends. CDR1 and CDR2 from the germline V gene are MNHEY and SMNVEV (reference sequence). This CDR3 is built from 13 residues. This CDR3 reads CASSVGLSQPQHF. DNA of the CDR3: TGTGCCAGCAGTGTCGGGCTTTCGCAGCCCCAGCATTTT.

This clonotype was found many times. V usage is TRBV6-6 and J usage is TRBJ2-3; maybe TRBD1 (5 bases). Germline lookup yields CDR1 MNHNY and CDR2 SVGAGI (reference sequence). V gave up 2 bases and J gave up 3 bases, with 9 bases separating them. The CDR3 has 14 residues. The CDR3 loop reads CASSYNQGTDTQYF. DNA of the CDR3: TGTGCCAGCAGTTACAACCAGGGTACAGATACGCAGTATTTT.

The gene calls are TRBV7-9 and TRBJ2-5; D remains ambiguous. This CDR3 has 13 amino acids. Germline CDR1 reads SEHNR; CDR2 reads FQNEAQ (reference sequence). Trimming shortened V by 1 base and J by 7 bases, and 10 bases separated the two germline ends. The chain's CDR3 is CASSLDSMGTQYF. For the CDR3, the DNA is TGTGCCAGCAGCTTAGACTCAATGGGGACCCAGTACTTC.

To note about this clonotype: A far larger clone is one nucleotide away, so this likely arose from a read error. The gene calls are TRBV6-1 and TRBJ1-2, with D perhaps matching TRBD1 (5 bases). This CDR3 is 13 amino acids long. V lost 8 bases and J 4 bases, leaving 14 bases between the germline ends. Germline V gene data show CDR1 as MNHNS and CDR2 as SASEGT. CDR3 DNA sequence: TGTGCCAGCGGGGGGATCGAACGCTATGGCTACACCTTC. Translated: CASGGIERYGYTF.

This clonotype was picked up many times. The chain links TRBV4-1 to TRBJ2-5; a weak D match, TRBD1 (6 bases). The CDR3 totals 15 residues. The germline V gene encodes CDR1 MGHRA and CDR2 YSYEKL. Trimming left V 2 bases short and J 1 base short, with 11 bases between. Here the CDR3 reads CASSQPDRFQETQYF. For the CDR3, the DNA is TGCGCCAGCAGCCAACCCGACAGGTTCCAAGAGACCCAGTACTTC.

This chain connects TRBV10-3 to TRBJ1-4, with D hard to call. V lost 6 bases, J lost 4 bases, and 6 bases lay in between. The CDR3 sequence is 12 residues long. Germline V gene data show CDR1 as ENHRY and CDR2 as SYGVKD. As DNA, the CDR3 is TGTGCCATCAGGGGCAGTAATGAAAAACTGTTTTTT. Translating it yields CAIRGSNEKLFF.

The chain couples TRBV24-1 to TRBJ2-3; D is perhaps TRBD1 (7 bases). This CDR3 has 14 amino acids. V was cut by 5 bases and J by 1 base, with 9 bases left in between. Germline-derived CDR1 and CDR2 are KGHDR and SFDVKD. CDR3: CATSVRGGTDTQYF. CDR3 DNA: TGTGCCACCAGTGTCAGGGGGGGCACAGATACGCAGTATTTT.

About this clonotype: This likely came from a read error, as a far larger clone is one base away. The chain is built from TRBV5-1 and TRBJ2-3, with 8 bases lining up with TRBD1. The CDR3 is made up of 15 amino acids. The V segment lost 3 bases and the J segment 14 bases; nucleotides outside the gene matches: 17. Germline CDR1 reads SGHRS; CDR2 reads YFSETQ. CDR3 in amino acids: CASSWGQAYTGELYF. The CDR3, as DNA: TGCGCCAGCAGCTGGGGACAGGCGTACACCGGGGAGCTGTATTTT. Full variable domain (outside the CDR3, taken from reference TRBV5-1 and TRBJ2-3): KAGVTQTPRYLIKTRGQQVTLSCSPISGHRSVSWYQQTPGQGLQFLFEYFSETQRNKGNFPGRFSGRQFSNSRSEMNVSTLELGDSALYLCASSWGQAYTGELYFGPGTRLTVL.

The sample holds many counts of this clonotype. CDR3 coding DNA: TGTGCCAGCAGCTCTATCAGGGGAGCAACCTACGAGCAGTACTTC. Translation gives CASSSIRGATYEQYF. The chain joins TRBV7-6 to TRBJ2-7; D possibly corresponds to TRBD1 (6 bases). The V gene's germline CDR1 is SGHVS and CDR2 FNYEAQ. The ends were cut back, 4 bases at V and 2 bases at J, with 15 bases in the middle. This CDR3 is built from 15 residues.

The chain carries TRBV15 and TRBJ2-1; no firm D call. The germline gives CDR1 LNHNV, CDR2 YYDKDF (reference sequence). The length of the CDR3 is 16 residues. With 0 bases removed from V and 12 bases from J, the gap between germline ends came to 21 bases. This CDR3 is CATSRDKGFTMQVQFF. The CDR3 DNA sequence: TGTGCCACCAGCAGAGATAAAGGCTTTACAATGCAAGTGCAGTTCTTC.

This clonotype came up many times. The chain has TRBV6-1 and TRBJ2-1; 9 bases are a match to TRBD1. Looked up from germline, CDR1 is MNHNS and CDR2 is SASEGT. The junction had 7 bases not matched to a gene; V was cut back by 5 bases and J by 5 bases. This CDR3 comprises 15 residues. The CDR3 protein is CASSQRQGGNNEQFF. The DNA of the CDR3 is TGTGCCAGCAGTCAACGACAGGGGGGGAACAATGAGCAGTTCTTC.

This clonotype was recorded at least ten times. This rearrangement joins TRBV6-2 or TRBV6-3 to TRBJ1-1, with a possible D match to TRBD1 (5 bases). Per germline, CDR1 MNHEY and CDR2 SVGEGT. The CDR3 extends over 17 amino acids. V was pared by 2 bases and J by 6 bases, with 22 bases between. CDR3 protein: CASSYELGGRDFAEAFF. The CDR3 coding sequence is TGTGCCAGCAGTTACGAATTGGGCGGCAGGGATTTTGCTGAAGCTTTCTTT.

Of note for this clonotype: A read error may explain this, as a much larger clone is one base away. The chain employs TRBV27 and TRBJ2-7; D ambiguous. This CDR3 region has 12 residues. The germline V gene has CDR1 MNHEY and CDR2 SMNVEV (reference sequence). Trimming stripped 10 bases from V and 9 bases from J, with 19 bases between. The chain's CDR3 is CATGLQLTGQYF. As DNA, the CDR3 is TGTGCCACCGGTTTGCAGCTCACCGGGCAGTACTTC.

The V and J genes are TRBV28 and TRBJ2-1; D is perhaps TRBD1 or TRBD2 (6 bases each). V lost 7 bases and J lost 4, with 14 bases in between. CDR1 is MDHEN and CDR2 is SYDVKM in the germline V gene. The CDR3 length is 14 residues. DNA for the CDR3: TGTGCCAGCATCGAGGGGGGCGCTTACAATGAGCAGTTCTTC. It specifies CASIEGGAYNEQFF. Full variable domain (rest looked up from reference TRBV28 and TRBJ2-1): DVKVTQSSRYLVKRTGEKVFLECVQDMDHENMFWYRQDPGLGLRLIYFSYDVKMKEKGDIPEGYSVSREKKERFSLILESASTNQTSMYLCASIEGGAYNEQFFGPGTRLTVL.

In the case of this clonotype: This could be a read error, since a much larger clone is one nucleotide away. The rearrangement links TRBV13 to TRBJ1-1, with no clear D. The V and J ends lost 8 bases and 5 bases respectively, with 12 bases between them. The CDR3 consists of 12 residues. The V gene's germline CDR1 is PRHDT and CDR2 FYEKMQ (reference sequence). The CDR3 region has the DNA TGTGCCAGCCGATTCGTCGGGACTGAAGCTTTCTTT. Its protein product is CASRFVGTEAFF.